The source of this TCR beta chain is a study of Graves' ophthalmopathy and Graves' hyperthyroidism. Enrolled hyperthyroidism patients had a new diagnosis, a duration under 2 months, and an age of 18 to 65. None of the included patients had other autoimmune diseases, uncontrolled infections, pregnancy or lactation, as these led to exclusion. Regarding the study as a whole: The model achieved over 60% sensitivity and 72% to 75% specificity for ophthalmopathy progression. Most thyroid clonotypes expanded beyond 0.001 frequency were also found in blood.

The V end was cut by 2 bases, the J end by 5 bases, with 12 bases between. Germline values: CDR1 SGHTA, CDR2 FQGNSA. This CDR3 has 14 residues. This clonotype has ten or more counts. Its antigen is as yet unknown. The study amplified TCR beta CDR3 regions using RNA transcripts. First-round RT-PCR employed HTBI primers, with a second-round multiplex PCR after it. TCRdb re-called the multiplex PCR reads through MiXCR, storing one row per CDR3 protein. Of 580,000 or so distinct CDR3 sequences in the sample, under 40% are singletons; the top ten hold 4% to 5%. This TCR was recovered from an adult man with Graves' hyperthyroidism. Material for sequencing was peripheral blood or thyroid tissue (not recorded which). The chain has TRBV7-2 and TRBJ1-1, with a possible D match to TRBD1 (5 bases). The CDR3 region is CASSLMGEGTEAFF. CDR3 DNA: TGTGCCAGCAGCTTAATGGGGGAGGGTACTGAAGCTTTCTTT.